Listed below are T cell receptor beta chains from one sample, sequenced in a study of T-cell memory formation after mild COVID-19. TCRdb recomputed calls from the 5' RACE reads with MiXCR, one row per CDR3 protein. The sample includes 450,000 or so distinct CDR3 sequences, roughly 23% seen only once; the top ten take 9.5% to 15%. The sequenced sample was PBMCs or a T cell subset sorted from them (not recorded which). Source of these receptors: an adult woman who had mild COVID-19 (a few samples of this study predate the infection). Cell type and time point are not known. CDR3s include the opening cysteine and the closing phenylalanine or tryptophan. Each record gives: clone size, V gene, D gene, J gene, CDR3 protein, CDR3 DNA. The D gene is left open where the match is weak. Only some rows state a clone size, as once, few, many or a class for expanded clones.

abundance: -; v_gene: TRBV24-1; d_gene: -; j_gene: TRBJ2-3; CDR3aa: CATSDPGRGDTQYF; CDR3nt: TGTGCCACCAGTGATCCGGGACGGGGAGATACGCAGTATTTT
abundance: many; v_gene: TRBV20-1; d_gene: TRBD1; j_gene: TRBJ2-7; CDR3aa: CSARQGSSYEQYF; CDR3nt: TGCAGTGCTCGACAGGGGTCCTCCTACGAGCAGTACTTC
abundance: few; v_gene: TRBV20-1; d_gene: -; j_gene: TRBJ2-2; CDR3aa: CSAPSGTNTGELFF; CDR3nt: TGCAGTGCCCCTTCAGGCACGAACACCGGGGAGCTGTTTTTT
abundance: few; v_gene: TRBV12-3/TRBV12-4; d_gene: -; j_gene: TRBJ2-5; CDR3aa: CASRRLGTGSETQYF; CDR3nt: TGTGCCAGCAGGAGACTAGGGACGGGGTCGGAGACCCAGTACTTC
abundance: few; v_gene: TRBV20-1; d_gene: -; j_gene: TRBJ2-3; CDR3aa: CSASLAARAAGTDTQYF; CDR3nt: TGCAGTGCAAGTCTAGCCGCCAGAGCGGCAGGCACAGATACGCAGTATTTT
abundance: few; v_gene: TRBV5-1; d_gene: -; j_gene: TRBJ2-4; CDR3aa: CASSLEGQTGSIQYF; CDR3nt: TGCGCCAGCAGCTTGGAAGGACAGACCGGATCTATTCAGTACTTC
abundance: -; v_gene: TRBV7-2; d_gene: -; j_gene: TRBJ1-2; CDR3aa: CASSPGGAFGSYTF; CDR3nt: TGTGCCAGCAGCCCTGGGGGGGCCTTCGGGAGCTACACCTTC
abundance: -; v_gene: TRBV7-9; d_gene: -; j_gene: TRBJ1-2; CDR3aa: CASSFGHGGGYGYTF; CDR3nt: TGTGCCAGCAGCTTCGGCCACGGGGGGGGCTATGGCTACACCTTC
abundance: few; v_gene: TRBV4-1; d_gene: TRBD1; j_gene: TRBJ1-1; CDR3aa: CASSSQGAWNTEAFF; CDR3nt: TGCGCCAGCAGCTCCCAGGGGGCCTGGAACACTGAAGCTTTCTTT
abundance: -; v_gene: TRBV12-3/TRBV12-4; d_gene: TRBD2; j_gene: TRBJ2-7; CDR3aa: CASSPGGFSYEQYF; CDR3nt: TGTGCCAGCAGCCCCGGGGGGTTCTCCTACGAGCAGTACTTC
abundance: few; v_gene: TRBV5-5; d_gene: -; j_gene: TRBJ2-1; CDR3aa: CASSLRADYEQFF; CDR3nt: TGTGCCAGCAGCTTACGGGCCGACTATGAGCAGTTCTTC
abundance: few; v_gene: TRBV6-5; d_gene: TRBD1; j_gene: TRBJ1-2; CDR3aa: CASSYLGQKGYTF; CDR3nt: TGTGCCAGCAGTTACTTGGGACAGAAGGGCTACACCTTC
abundance: few; v_gene: TRBV15; d_gene: -; j_gene: TRBJ1-5; CDR3aa: CATSRPPLGNQPQHF; CDR3nt: TGTGCCACCAGCAGACCCCCACTTGGGAATCAGCCCCAGCATTTT
abundance: few; v_gene: TRBV29-1; d_gene: -; j_gene: TRBJ1-2; CDR3aa: CSVEEPLWGYTF; CDR3nt: TGCAGCGTTGAAGAACCCCTTTGGGGCTACACCTTC
abundance: few; v_gene: TRBV7-8; d_gene: -; j_gene: TRBJ1-5; CDR3aa: CATRGGSNQPQHF; CDR3nt: TGTGCCACGAGGGGGGGAAGCAATCAGCCCCAGCATTTT
abundance: -; v_gene: TRBV5-1; d_gene: TRBD1; j_gene: TRBJ2-7; CDR3aa: CASSSQGQVSSYEQYF; CDR3nt: TGCGCCAGCAGCTCCCAGGGACAGGTGAGCTCCTACGAGCAGTACTTC
abundance: -; v_gene: TRBV24-1; d_gene: -; j_gene: TRBJ2-1; CDR3aa: CATSDERAGTYNEQFF; CDR3nt: TGTGCCACCAGTGATGAAAGGGCAGGGACCTACAATGAGCAGTTCTTC
abundance: once; v_gene: TRBV20-1; d_gene: TRBD2; j_gene: TRBJ2-3; CDR3aa: CSARDQASGGPDTQYF; CDR3nt: TGCAGTGCTAGAGATCAGGCTAGCGGGGGTCCAGATACGCAGTATTTT
abundance: -; v_gene: TRBV18; d_gene: -; j_gene: TRBJ2-7; CDR3aa: CASSPRESITYEQYF; CDR3nt: TGTGCCAGCTCACCACGGGAATCCATTACCTACGAGCAGTACTTC
abundance: few; v_gene: TRBV29-1; d_gene: -; j_gene: TRBJ2-1; CDR3aa: CSVGLVGGMGNEQFF; CDR3nt: TGCAGCGTTGGACTTGTGGGAGGCATGGGCAATGAGCAGTTCTTC
abundance: -; v_gene: TRBV24-1; d_gene: TRBD2; j_gene: TRBJ2-1; CDR3aa: CATSDLRSASGVGGNNEQFF; CDR3nt: TGTGCCACCAGTGATTTGCGGTCTGCTAGCGGGGTGGGTGGAAACAATGAGCAGTTCTTC
abundance: few; v_gene: TRBV9; d_gene: -; j_gene: TRBJ1-3; CDR3aa: CASSLYVSGNTIYF; CDR3nt: TGTGCCAGCAGCCTGTACGTCTCTGGAAACACCATATATTTT
abundance: -; v_gene: TRBV13; d_gene: -; j_gene: TRBJ2-3; CDR3aa: CASSRASAAGTDTQYF; CDR3nt: TGTGCCAGCAGTCGGGCCTCAGCGGCCGGTACAGATACGCAGTATTTT